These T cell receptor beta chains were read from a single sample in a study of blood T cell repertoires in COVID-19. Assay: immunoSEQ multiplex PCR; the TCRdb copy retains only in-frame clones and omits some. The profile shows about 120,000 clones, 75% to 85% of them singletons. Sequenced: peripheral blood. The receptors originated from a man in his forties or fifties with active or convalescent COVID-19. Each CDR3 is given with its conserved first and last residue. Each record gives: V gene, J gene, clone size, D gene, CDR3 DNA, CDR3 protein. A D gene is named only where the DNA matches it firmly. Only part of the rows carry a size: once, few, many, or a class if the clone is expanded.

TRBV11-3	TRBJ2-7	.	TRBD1	TGTGCCAGCAGCTTGACAGGGGCCTACGAGCAGTACTTC	CASSLTGAYEQYF
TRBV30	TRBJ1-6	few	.	TGTGCCTGGAACGGGGGGATGCATAATTCACCCCTCCACTTT	CAWNGGMHNSPLHF
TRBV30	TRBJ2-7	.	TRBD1	TGTGCCTGGAGTTCCCGGGACAGGGACGGCGAGCAGTACTTC	CAWSSRDRDGEQYF
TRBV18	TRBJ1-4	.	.	TGTGCCAGCTCACCAATACGGGTTACTAATGAAAAACTGTTTTTT	CASSPIRVTNEKLFF
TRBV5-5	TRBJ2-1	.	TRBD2	TGTGCCAGCAGCAAGGCTCTAGCGGGGAGCCACAATGAGCAGTTCTTC	CASSKALAGSHNEQFF
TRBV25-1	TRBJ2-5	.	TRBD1	TGTGCCAGCAGTGAGACAGGGCTAGAGACCCAGTACTTC	CASSETGLETQYF
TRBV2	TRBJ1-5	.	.	TGTGCCGCGGGAAAGGGGCAGGGTAATCAGCCCCAGCATTTT	CAAGKGQGNQPQHF
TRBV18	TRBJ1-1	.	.	TGTGCCAGCTCACCACTAACAGGGAGAGGCACTGAAGCTTTCTTT	CASSPLTGRGTEAFF
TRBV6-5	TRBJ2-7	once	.	TGTGCCAGCAGTTACTCAGAGGGTGGTGCCTACGAGCAGTACTTC	CASSYSEGGAYEQYF
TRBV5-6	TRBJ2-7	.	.	TGTGCCAGCAGCTTGGGGAGATACGAGCAGTACTTC	CASSLGRYEQYF
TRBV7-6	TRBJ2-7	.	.	TGTGCCAGCAGCTTAGCGCCGTCAGGGGGGAGCGAGCAGTACTTC	CASSLAPSGGSEQYF
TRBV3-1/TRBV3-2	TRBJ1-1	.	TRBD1	TGTGCCAGCGGGACAGGCGGGCCTGGTGAAGCTTTCTTT	CASGTGGPGEAFF